This entry lists 10 T cell receptor beta chains sequenced from one sample in a study of tumor-infiltrating lymphocytes in primary liver carcinoma. Co-extraction yielded RNA and DNA from around 20-30 mg of unsorted bulk tissue. Synthesis of TCR beta cDNA was carried out from approximately 0.55 ug total RNA with a constant-region primer. Amplification in three nested multiplex PCR rounds with slightly modified ARM-PCR gave rise to TCR beta libraries. TRBV1-TRBV30 forward and Cbeta reverse primers drove the first two approximately 11-cycle rounds. TCRdb independently ran MiXCR on the multiplex PCR reads; one entry per CDR3 protein. The sample includes some 95,000 distinct CDR3 sequences, just under 70% seen only once; the top ten take approximately 30%. The specimen sequenced was tumor-adjacent normal liver tissue. These receptors all come from a man aged 35-49 years with primary liver carcinoma and hepatitis B virus infection.

This clonotype was seen a handful of times. The chain employs TRBV21-1 and TRBJ2-1; the D call in the table, TRBD2, was not verified against the DNA. TRBV21-1 is labeled a pseudogene. The CDR3 loop spans 14 amino acids. The CDR3 loop is CATGKGGHGNEQFF. DNA of the CDR3: TGTGCCACCGGGAAGGGAGGGCACGGAAATGAGCAGTTCTTC.

With regard to this clonotype: A much larger clone lies a single base off, so this may be a read error. V is TRBV12-3 or TRBV12-4 and J is TRBJ2-5; D perhaps matches TRBD2 (5 bases). The CDR3 consists of 15 residues. This chain's CDR3 is CTSSPRELLGETQYF. In DNA form, the CDR3 reads TGTACCAGCAGTCCAAGGGAGCTTTTGGGAGAGACCCAGTACTTC.

As for this clonotype: Relative to the germline gene, one junction end is altered; a read error may explain this. The chain couples TRBV12-3 or TRBV12-4 to TRBJ2-3; no firm D call. CDR3 length equals 12 residues. CDR3 coding DNA: TGTGTCAGCAGTCCTCTCTTTGGTACGCAGTATTTT. This codes for CVSSPLFGTQYF.

About this clonotype itself: One end of the junction varies from germline; a read error may be responsible. The chain joins TRBV28 to TRBJ1-4; D call uncertain. CDR1 is MDHEN, CDR2 SYDVKM, per germline. The CDR3 totals 16 residues. The CDR3 DNA follows: TGTGCCAACAGTTTAATCCCCACGGCAGCTAATGAAAAACTGTTTTTT. This codes for CANSLIPTAANEKLFF.

In nucleotides, the CDR3 is TGTGCCAGCAGCTTAGGAGCTTTCTTT. It encodes CASSLGAFF. The chain uses TRBV7-9 and TRBJ1-1, with D uncertain. Trimming cost V 1 base and J 10 bases, with 1 base left between them. Germline CDR1 and CDR2: SEHNR and FQNEAQ (reference sequence). This CDR3 is built from 9 residues. Looking up the rest from reference TRBV7-9 and TRBJ1-1 gives the full variable domain: DTGVSQNPRHKITKRGQNVTFRCDPISEHNRLYWYRQTLGQGPEFLTYFQNEAQLEKSRLLSDRFSAERPKGSFSTLEIQRTEQGDSAMYLCASSLGAFFGQGTRLTVV.

Concerning this clonotype: One end of the junction fails to match germline, which may point to a read error. J is TRBJ1-6 and V is TRBV6-6; D perhaps matches TRBD1 (5 bases). The CDR3 has 15 residues. Germline V lookup: CDR1 MNHNY, CDR2 SVGAGI (reference sequence). CDR3 sequence reads: CANSYSEGTNSPLHF. The CDR3 region has the DNA TGTGCCAACAGTTACTCGGAGGGGACTAATTCACCCCTCCACTTT.

On this clonotype itself: Compared with germline, one end of the junction differs, possibly owing to a read error. The chain employs TRBV12-3 or TRBV12-4 and TRBJ2-5; no clear D gene. This CDR3 has 11 residues. The CDR3 loop reads CAGSSQETQYF. CDR3 nucleotide sequence: TGTGCCGGCAGTAGCCAAGAGACCCAGTACTTC.

This clonotype was detected many times. CDR3 in amino acids: CASSQVSSDKTQYF. In DNA form, the CDR3 reads TGCGCCAGCAGCCAAGTTTCCAGTGACAAGACCCAGTACTTC. The genes are TRBV4-1 and TRBJ2-5; D ambiguous. V shed 1 base and J shed 6 bases, with 12 bases lying between them. The length of the CDR3 is 14 residues. CDR1 and CDR2 (germline): MGHRA, YSYEKL.

Note on this clonotype: Since a much larger clone is just one base distant, this may be a read error. The chain is built from TRBV4-1 and TRBJ2-4; 12 nucleotides agree with TRBD2. The length of the CDR3 is 19 residues. Germline-derived CDR1 and CDR2 are MGHRA and YSYEKL. The CDR3 coding sequence is TGCGCCAGCAGCCAAGATCGAGCCGCTAGCGGGAGGGGGAAAAACATTCAGTGCTTC. Its translation is CASSQDRAASGRGKNIQCF.

This clonotype was seen only once. The junction differs from germline at one of its ends, possibly a read error. This rearrangement joins TRBV11-2 to TRBJ2-3, with D hard to call. The CDR3 is made up of 15 amino acids. The germline gives CDR1 SGHAT, CDR2 FQNNGV. Written as DNA, the CDR3 is TGTGCCAACAGCTTGCCAGAAGTAACCACAGATACGCAGTATTTT. Protein product: CANSLPEVTTDTQYF.